Included here is one TCR beta chain sequence, with context. Antigen specificity is unknown. V lost 0 bases, J lost 7 bases, and 15 bases lay in between. This CDR3 is built from 15 residues. Germline V CDR1 and CDR2: LGHNA, YSLEER. The sample is drawn from a study of OX40 agonist ivuxolimab in advanced cancers. About the study: Of the patients, three showed partial responses, one with hepatocellular carcinoma and two with cutaneous melanoma. Study results and caveats: The study found among the lowest clonal expansion in partial responders at 0.1-3.0 mg/kg. CD4+ and CD8+ T cells in blood underwent clonal expansion by week 6 at 0.1 to 3.0 mg/kg.

The repertoire was sequenced with immunoSEQ multiplex PCR; TCRdb's copy has only in-frame clones and lacks some. This sample carries some 19,000 clones, more than 60% of them seen once, and the ten largest clones take around 35%. Here the sequenced sample was CD4+ or CD8+ T cells sorted from blood, taken in a trial of the OX40 agonist ivuxolimab. This sequence joins TRBV4-3 and TRBJ1-2; tentative D call: TRBD1 (5 bases). The source is an adult with an advanced solid tumor such as melanoma, head and neck, liver or kidney cancer. CDR3 bases: TGCGCCAGCAGCCAAGATGGAGGGGCGATCTCTGGCTACACCTTC. Amino acid sequence: CASSQDGGAISGYTF.